The 20 T cell receptor beta chains below all came from one sample that was sequenced in a study of T cell repertoires in cytomegalovirus infection. MiXCR, run by TCRdb on the reads, gives a single entry per CDR3 protein. The sample lists 830,000 or so distinct CDR3 sequences, 30% to 35% seen once, with 9.5% to 15% in the top ten. Their cognate antigens are unknown. The input for sequencing was cultured CD8+ T cells from PBMCs, taken from culture after CMV antigen stimulation. The receptors stem from a human donor in good health (CMV status not recorded). Some clones in this sample may be carry-over from other donors' samples.

With respect to this clonotype: At one end, the junction sequence differs from germline, possibly due to a read error. V gene TRBV19 combines with J gene TRBJ1-6; TRBD1 aligns across 8 bases. The germline gives CDR1 LNHDA, CDR2 SQIVND (reference sequence). This CDR3 spans 13 amino acids. The CDR3 here is CASTPGGYSPFHF. The CDR3 DNA sequence: TGTGCCAGCACCCCAGGGGGCTATTCACCCTTCCACTTT.

This chain uses TRBV19 with TRBJ1-1, with a tentative D call TRBD1 (5 bases). V dropped 4 bases and J dropped 8 bases, with 20 bases sitting between them. The CDR3 totals 15 residues. The germline V gene encodes CDR1 LNHDA and CDR2 SQIVND (reference sequence). The CDR3 reads CASSSGGIEQAEAFF. In nucleotides, the CDR3 is TGTGCCAGTAGTAGTGGGGGGATTGAACAAGCCGAAGCTTTCTTT.

The sample holds a few counts of this clonotype. The chain carries TRBV28 and TRBJ1-5; TRBD1 might be the D (5 bases). The CDR3 loop spans 15 amino acids. Trimming took off 4 bases at V and 4 bases at J, with 14 bases between the two ends. Germline CDR1 reads MDHEN; CDR2 reads SYDVKM. DNA of the CDR3: TGTGCCAGCAGTTACCGGGACCGTCGGAATCAGCCCCAGCATTTT. The encoded protein is CASSYRDRRNQPQHF.

The chain joins TRBV5-4 to TRBJ2-7, with TRBD2 identical over 10 bases. Unmatched junction bases numbered 11, after V lost 2 bases and J lost 0 bases. CDR1 and CDR2 (germline): SGHNT, YYREEE (reference sequence). This CDR3 region has 18 residues. The DNA of the CDR3 is TGTGCCAGCAGCTTTAAAAGCGGGGGGGCGATACCCTCCTACGAGCAGTACTTC. Amino acid sequence: CASSFKSGGAIPSYEQYF.

This clonotype came up a few times. J is TRBJ1-5 and V is TRBV25-1; no firm D call. Germline-derived CDR1 and CDR2 are MGHDK and SYGVNS. Trimming left V 3 bases short and J 9 bases short, with 9 bases between. The CDR3 loop spans 12 amino acids. CDR3 nucleotides: TGTGCCAGCAGTGATACTATTTGGCCCCAGCATTTT. This codes for CASSDTIWPQHF.

The rearrangement links TRBV2 to TRBJ1-2, with no clear D. This CDR3 has 11 amino acids. V lost 7 bases to trimming and J lost 3 bases, with 6 bases between them. Germline V CDR1 and CDR2: SNHLY, FYNNEI. This CDR3 reads CASMHDYGYTF. The CDR3 DNA sequence: TGTGCCAGCATGCACGACTATGGCTACACCTTC.

This clonotype showed up just a few times. This chain connects TRBV27 to TRBJ1-5, with a possible D match to TRBD1 (5 bases). The CDR3 loop spans 13 amino acids. Germline CDR1 and CDR2: MNHEY and SMNVEV (reference sequence). Trimming removed 8 bases at V and 3 bases at J, with 11 bases between. CDR3 DNA sequence: TGTGCCAGCGGCGTCAGGGTCAATCAGCCCCAGCATTTT. Its translation: CASGVRVNQPQHF.

This rearrangement joins TRBV20-1 to TRBJ2-2; 8 positions agree with TRBD1. This CDR3 has 16 amino acids. After removal of 0 bases from V and 7 bases from J, the junction contained 10 bases not matched to a gene. Looked up from germline, CDR1 is DFQATT and CDR2 is SNEGSKA (reference sequence). The CDR3 loop is CSARDLAGGAGGELFF. Here the CDR3 DNA reads TGCAGTGCTAGAGATCTGGCAGGGGGCGCGGGCGGGGAGCTGTTTTTT.

There are a few counts of this clonotype. The chain carries TRBV20-1 and TRBJ2-7, with 7 nucleotides matching TRBD1. CDR1 and CDR2 (germline): DFQATT, SNEGSKA (reference sequence). Losses at the gene ends were 0 bases for V and 2 bases for J; bases not matched to a gene: 1. The CDR3 is 13 residues long. The CDR3 spells CSARDGTAYEQYF. The CDR3 DNA is TGCAGTGCTAGAGACGGGACAGCCTACGAGCAGTACTTC.

This clonotype was seen at least ten times. The J gene is TRBJ1-1, the V gene TRBV7-6; D is unclear. CDR3 size: 17 residues. The V and J ends lost 5 bases and 3 bases respectively, with 22 bases between them. CDR1 and CDR2 (germline): SGHVS, FNYEAQ. This chain's CDR3 is CASSQMPVWGKDTEAFF. CDR3 DNA sequence: TGTGCCAGCAGCCAGATGCCGGTGTGGGGAAAAGACACTGAAGCTTTCTTT.

This clonotype was seen more than once but under ten times. This sequence joins TRBV19 and TRBJ1-5; D is unclear. Deletions cut 1 base from V and 6 bases from J, with 7 bases between. Germline V lookup: CDR1 LNHDA, CDR2 SQIVND (reference sequence). The CDR3 covers 13 residues. In DNA form, the CDR3 reads TGTGCCAGTAGTATAGTCCCTTCTCAGCCCCAGCATTTT. It is translated as CASSIVPSQPQHF.

The rearrangement links TRBV13 to TRBJ2-1, with TRBD1 identical over 11 bases. J gave up 7 bases and V 3 bases, and 8 bases lay outside the gene matches. CDR3 length equals 16 residues. Looked up from germline, CDR1 is PRHDT and CDR2 is FYEKMQ (reference sequence). The CDR3 here is CASSLEPGQGGNEQFF. As DNA, the CDR3 is TGTGCCAGCAGCTTGGAGCCGGGACAGGGGGGGAATGAGCAGTTCTTC.

This clonotype has a handful of counts. The rearrangement links TRBV12-3 or TRBV12-4 to TRBJ1-2, with a possible D match to TRBD1 (6 bases). V was clipped by 10 bases and J by 4 bases, with 13 bases between them. This CDR3 region has 12 residues. Here the CDR3 reads CAIQGSGYGYTF. CDR3 sequence (DNA): TGTGCCATACAGGGATCGGGCTATGGCTACACCTTC.

This clonotype appeared a few times. The chain uses TRBV20-1 and TRBJ2-1; 9 bases map to TRBD2. This CDR3 comprises 17 residues. The ends lost 0 bases at V and 9 bases at J; junction bases unmatched: 15. Germline CDR1 is DFQATT and CDR2 is SNEGSKA (reference sequence). In DNA form, the CDR3 reads TGCAGTGCTAGAGATCCTAGCGGGGTTGCTTTCGTGACTGAGCAGTTCTTC. This codes for CSARDPSGVAFVTEQFF.

The gene calls are TRBV2 and TRBJ2-1; TRBD1 is a possible D gene (6 bases). Trimming shortened V by 1 base and J by 0 bases, and 10 bases separated the two germline ends. The CDR3 consists of 16 residues. CDR1 SNHLY and CDR2 FYNNEI come from the germline V gene. CDR3 nucleotides: TGTGCCAGCAGTGAAGAGACAGGTATCTCCTACAATGAGCAGTTCTTC. It translates to CASSEETGISYNEQFF.

The chain carries TRBV27 and TRBJ2-5; D is ambiguous. Germline V gene lookup returns CDR1 MNHEY and CDR2 SMNVEV (reference sequence). The CDR3 sequence is 15 residues long. The V gene lost 5 bases and the J gene lost 3 bases, with 16 bases spanning the gap. The CDR3 bases are TGTGCCAGCAGTCCCGTCAATGGGAAGGAAGAGACCCAGTACTTC. It specifies CASSPVNGKEETQYF.

In its sample, this clonotype was seen a few times. The V call is TRBV7-6, the J call TRBJ1-1, with D maybe TRBD1 (5 bases). V shed 7 bases and J shed 11 bases, with 14 bases lying between them. The CDR3 totals 11 residues. The V gene's germline CDR1 is SGHVS and CDR2 FNYEAQ. CDR3 in DNA: TGTGCCAGCATCCTGCGTGGGGCGGCTTTCTTT. Protein product: CASILRGAAFF.

This chain uses TRBV29-1 with TRBJ1-2, with D unclear. V was cut by 2 bases and J by 3 bases, with 10 bases left in between. Germline assignment: CDR1 SQVTM and CDR2 ANQGSEA. The CDR3 is 13 residues long. CDR3 coding DNA: TGCAGCGTTGAATGGGGTTCTTACTATGGCTACACCTTC. Its protein product is CSVEWGSYYGYTF.

J is TRBJ2-5 and V is TRBV7-9, with TRBD2 matching over 11 bases. V trimming: 4 bases; J trimming: 5 bases; junction bases outside the gene matches: 6. The germline gives CDR1 SEHNR, CDR2 FQNEAQ (reference sequence). The length of the CDR3 is 15 residues. The CDR3 DNA follows: TGTGCCAGCAGCTCGGTAGCGGGGGGGCAGGAGACCCAGTACTTC. Protein product: CASSSVAGGQETQYF.

Comment on this clonotype: This may be a read error, as it is one base from a much larger clone. The chain combines TRBV6-2 or TRBV6-3 with TRBJ2-1, with 14 bases fitting TRBD2. V lost 4 bases to trimming and J lost 8 bases; unmatched junction nucleotides: 4. The CDR3 totals 15 residues. The germline gives CDR1 MNHEY, CDR2 SVGEGT. The CDR3 sequence is CASSSGTSGGYEQFF. In nucleotides, the CDR3 is TGTGCCAGCAGTTCCGGGACTAGCGGGGGTTATGAGCAGTTCTTC.